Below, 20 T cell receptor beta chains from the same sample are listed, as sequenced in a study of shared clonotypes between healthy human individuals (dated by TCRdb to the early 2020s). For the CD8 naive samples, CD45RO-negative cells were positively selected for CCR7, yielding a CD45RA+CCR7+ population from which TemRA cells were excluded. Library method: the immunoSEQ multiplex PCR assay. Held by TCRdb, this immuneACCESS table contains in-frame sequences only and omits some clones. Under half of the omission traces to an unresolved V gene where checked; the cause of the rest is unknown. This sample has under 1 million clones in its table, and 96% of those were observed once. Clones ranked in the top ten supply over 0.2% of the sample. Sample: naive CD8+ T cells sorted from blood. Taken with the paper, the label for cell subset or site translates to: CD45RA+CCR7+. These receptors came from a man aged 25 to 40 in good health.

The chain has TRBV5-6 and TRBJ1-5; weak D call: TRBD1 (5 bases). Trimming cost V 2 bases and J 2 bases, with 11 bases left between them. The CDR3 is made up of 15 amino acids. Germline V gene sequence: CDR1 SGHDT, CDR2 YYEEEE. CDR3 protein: CASSFGWGGNQPQHF. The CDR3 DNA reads TGTGCCAGCAGCTTTGGTTGGGGGGGCAATCAGCCCCAGCATTTT.

CDR3 sequence reads: CAWSEGQGVYGYTF. The CDR3 region has the DNA TGTGCCTGGAGTGAAGGGCAGGGAGTCTATGGCTACACCTTC. The chain combines TRBV30 with TRBJ1-2; TRBD1 is a possible D gene (5 bases). The V and J ends lost 1 base and 4 bases respectively, with 13 bases between them. The CDR3 extends over 14 amino acids. The germline V gene has CDR1 GTSNPN and CDR2 SVGIG (reference sequence). Full variable domain (rest looked up from reference TRBV30 and TRBJ1-2): SQTIHQWPATLVQPVGSPLSLECTVEGTSNPNLYWYRQAAGRGLQLLFYSVGIGQISSEVPQNLSASRPQDRQFILSSKKLLLSDSGFYLCAWSEGQGVYGYTFGSGTRLTVV.

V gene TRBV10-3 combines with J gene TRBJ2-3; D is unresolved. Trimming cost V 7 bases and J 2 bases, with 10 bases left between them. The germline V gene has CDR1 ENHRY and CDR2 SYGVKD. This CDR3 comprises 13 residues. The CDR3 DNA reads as TGTGCCATCAACGAGGAAAACACAGATACGCAGTATTTT. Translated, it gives CAINEENTDTQYF.

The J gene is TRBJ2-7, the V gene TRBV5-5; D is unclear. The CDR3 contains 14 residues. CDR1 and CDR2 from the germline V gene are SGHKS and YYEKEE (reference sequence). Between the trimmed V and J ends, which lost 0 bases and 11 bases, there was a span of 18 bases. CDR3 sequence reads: CASSLVPNPAGKYF. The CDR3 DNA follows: TGTGCCAGCAGCTTGGTTCCCAATCCCGCAGGAAAGTACTTC.

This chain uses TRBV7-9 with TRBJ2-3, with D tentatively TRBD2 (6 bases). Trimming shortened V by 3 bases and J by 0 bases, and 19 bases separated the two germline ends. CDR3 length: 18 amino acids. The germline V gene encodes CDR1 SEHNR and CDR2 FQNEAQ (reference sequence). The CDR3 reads CASSFGLRGAPSTDTQYF. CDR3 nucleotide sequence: TGTGCCAGCAGCTTCGGACTAAGGGGCGCCCCTAGCACAGATACGCAGTATTTT.

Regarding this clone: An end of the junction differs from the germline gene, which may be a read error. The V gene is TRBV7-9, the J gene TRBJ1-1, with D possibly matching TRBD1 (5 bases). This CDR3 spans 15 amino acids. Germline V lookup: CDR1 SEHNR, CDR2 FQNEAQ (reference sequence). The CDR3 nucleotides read TGTGCCAACAGCTTATCCCAGGGAGGGGTTTCTGAAGCTTTCTTT. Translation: CANSLSQGGVSEAFF.

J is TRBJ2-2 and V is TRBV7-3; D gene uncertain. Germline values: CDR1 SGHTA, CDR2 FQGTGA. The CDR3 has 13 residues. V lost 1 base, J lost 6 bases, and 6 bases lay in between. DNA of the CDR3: TGTGCCAGCAGCTTAATGGGTCCCGGGGAGCTGTTTTTT. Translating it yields CASSLMGPGELFF.

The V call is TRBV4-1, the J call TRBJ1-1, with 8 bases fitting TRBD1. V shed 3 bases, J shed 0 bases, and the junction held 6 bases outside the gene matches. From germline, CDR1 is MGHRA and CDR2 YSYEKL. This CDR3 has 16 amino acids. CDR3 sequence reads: CASSQGRGQMNTEAFF. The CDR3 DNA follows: TGCGCCAGCAGCCAGGGCAGGGGGCAGATGAACACTGAAGCTTTCTTT.

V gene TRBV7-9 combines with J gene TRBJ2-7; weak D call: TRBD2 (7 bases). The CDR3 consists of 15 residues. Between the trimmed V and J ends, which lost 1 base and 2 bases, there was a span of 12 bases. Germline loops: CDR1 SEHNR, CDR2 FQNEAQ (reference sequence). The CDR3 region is CASSLEGGPAYEQYF. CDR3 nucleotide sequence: TGTGCCAGCAGCTTAGAGGGGGGGCCTGCCTACGAGCAGTACTTC.

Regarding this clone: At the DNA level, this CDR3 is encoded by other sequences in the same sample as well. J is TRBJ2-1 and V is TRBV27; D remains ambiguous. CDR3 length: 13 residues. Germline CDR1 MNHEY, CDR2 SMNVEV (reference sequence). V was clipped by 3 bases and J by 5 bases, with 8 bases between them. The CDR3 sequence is CASSFGRNNEQFF. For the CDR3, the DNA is TGTGCCAGCAGTTTTGGGCGGAACAATGAGCAGTTCTTC.

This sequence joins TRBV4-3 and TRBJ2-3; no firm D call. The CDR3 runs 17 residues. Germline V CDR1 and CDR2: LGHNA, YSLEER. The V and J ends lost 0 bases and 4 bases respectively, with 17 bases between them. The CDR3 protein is CASSQDLGLFSSDTQYF. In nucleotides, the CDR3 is TGCGCCAGCAGCCAAGACCTGGGGTTATTCAGTTCAGATACGCAGTATTTT.

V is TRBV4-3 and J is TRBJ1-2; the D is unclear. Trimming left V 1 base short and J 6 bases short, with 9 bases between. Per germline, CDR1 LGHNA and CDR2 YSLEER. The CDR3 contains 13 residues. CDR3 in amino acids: CASSQVGQDGYTF. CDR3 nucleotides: TGCGCCAGCAGCCAAGTAGGGCAGGATGGCTACACCTTC.

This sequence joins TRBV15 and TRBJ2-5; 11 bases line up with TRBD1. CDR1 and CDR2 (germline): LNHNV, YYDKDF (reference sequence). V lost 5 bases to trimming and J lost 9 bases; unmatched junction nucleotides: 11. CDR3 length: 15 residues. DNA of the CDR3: TGTGCCACCAGCGGCTCCCAGGGACAGGGGGAGGCCCAGTACTTC. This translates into CATSGSQGQGEAQYF.

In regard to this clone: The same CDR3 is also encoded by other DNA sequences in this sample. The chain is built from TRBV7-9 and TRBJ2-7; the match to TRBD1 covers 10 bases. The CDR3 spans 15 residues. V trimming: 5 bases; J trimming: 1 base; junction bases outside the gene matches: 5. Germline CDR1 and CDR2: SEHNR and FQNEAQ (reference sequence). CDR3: CASSAGTGVSYEQYF. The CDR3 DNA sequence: TGTGCCAGCAGCGCAGGGACAGGGGTTTCCTACGAGCAGTACTTC.

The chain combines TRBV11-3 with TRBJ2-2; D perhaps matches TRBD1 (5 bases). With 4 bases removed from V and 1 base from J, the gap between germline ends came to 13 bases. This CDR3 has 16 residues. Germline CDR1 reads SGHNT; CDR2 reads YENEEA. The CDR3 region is CASSSSADKNTGELFF. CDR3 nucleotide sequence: TGTGCCAGCAGCTCATCCGCGGACAAGAACACCGGGGAGCTGTTTTTT.

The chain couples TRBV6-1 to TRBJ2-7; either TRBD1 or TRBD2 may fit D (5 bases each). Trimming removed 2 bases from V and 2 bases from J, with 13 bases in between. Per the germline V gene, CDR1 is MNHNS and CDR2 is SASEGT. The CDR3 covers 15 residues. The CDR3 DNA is TGTGCCAGCAGTGAAAGGTGGCAGGGAGCCTACGAGCAGTACTTC. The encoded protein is CASSERWQGAYEQYF.

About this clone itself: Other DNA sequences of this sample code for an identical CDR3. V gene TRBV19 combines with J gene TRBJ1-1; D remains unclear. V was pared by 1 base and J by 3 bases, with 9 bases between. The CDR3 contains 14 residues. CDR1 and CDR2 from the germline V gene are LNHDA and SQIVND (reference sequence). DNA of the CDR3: TGTGCCAGTAGTATAGTCCCCGGGGACACTGAAGCTTTCTTT. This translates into CASSIVPGDTEAFF.

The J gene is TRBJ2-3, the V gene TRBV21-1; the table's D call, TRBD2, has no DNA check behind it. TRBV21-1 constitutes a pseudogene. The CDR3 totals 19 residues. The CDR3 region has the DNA TGTGCCAGCAGCTATCAAAAGGGAGGGACTAGCGGGTGGACAGATACGCAGTATTTT. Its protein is CASSYQKGGTSGWTDTQYF.

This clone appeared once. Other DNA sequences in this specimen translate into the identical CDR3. CDR3 loop: CASSLGLAGVNEQFF. The CDR3 coding sequence is TGTGCCAGCAGCCTAGGACTAGCGGGAGTTAATGAGCAGTTCTTC. This chain links TRBV7-6 with TRBJ2-1; 13 bases match TRBD2. The germline V gene has CDR1 SGHVS and CDR2 FNYEAQ. This CDR3 contains 15 residues. Germline trimming cut 5 bases from V and 7 bases from J; bases unmatched to any gene: 5.

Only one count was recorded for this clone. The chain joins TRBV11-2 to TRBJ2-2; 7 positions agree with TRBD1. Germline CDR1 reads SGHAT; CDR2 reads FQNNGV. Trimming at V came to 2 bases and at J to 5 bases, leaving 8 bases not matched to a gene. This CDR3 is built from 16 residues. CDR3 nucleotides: TGTGCCAGCAGCTTACGAGGTGACAGGGTTACCGGGGAGCTGTTTTTT. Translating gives CASSLRGDRVTGELFF.